The sequence of this T cell receptor (beta chain) was determined in a study of T cell responses to AZD1222 COVID-19 vaccine. Study-level points and caveats: CD4 TCRs associated with vaccination spanned spike, dominating at 160-218 and 743-854.

CDR3 length: 12 amino acids. V was shortened by 7 bases and J by 2 bases, with 8 bases between the two germline ends. Germline V CDR1 and CDR2: MNHEY, SMNVEV (reference sequence). Sequencing was performed with immunoSEQ multiplex PCR; in TCRdb, only in-frame clones are kept and a portion is missing. Of roughly 80,000 clones in the sample, approximately 86% were seen once. In regard to this clone: Its antigen is still unknown.

This sample comprised peripheral blood, obtained on day 0 of MenACWY control vaccination. The source is an adult in good health. The V and J genes are TRBV27 and TRBJ1-2; the D gene is possibly TRBD1 (5 bases). DNA of the CDR3: TGTGCCAGCATTGACAGCAACTATGGCTACACCTTC. This translates into CASIDSNYGYTF.